This entry features one TCR beta chain sequence. Its specificity is not known. CDR3 length equals 17 residues. V trimming: 4 bases; J trimming: 5 bases; junction bases outside the gene matches: 14. Germline values: CDR1 SGHTA, CDR2 FQGNSA. The data belong to a study of T cell responses to AZD1222 COVID-19 vaccine. Study results and limitations: An increase in Spike-specific TCR breadth and depth was observed after two AZD1222 doses.

The method was immunoSEQ multiplex PCR; TCRdb's version includes in-frame clones alone and lacks a portion of them. The sample includes 150,000 to 200,000 clones, over 80% of them seen just once. This chain joins TRBV7-2 and TRBJ1-1, with 9 positions matching TRBD1. Here the sequenced sample was peripheral blood, taken on day 0 of AZD1222 vaccination. The receptor's source is an adult in good health. CDR3 DNA sequence: TGTGCCAGCAGCTCCCGGGACAGGGTGTTTATCGGGACTGAAGCTTTCTTT. Its translation is CASSSRDRVFIGTEAFF.